One sample yielded the 19 T cell receptor beta chains listed below, sequenced in a study of blood T cell repertoires in COVID-19. Generated by immunoSEQ multiplex PCR, the TCRdb table keeps only in-frame clones and is missing some. Among approximately 270,000 clones listed, 70% to 90% were seen once. The sequenced sample consisted of peripheral blood. Source of these receptors: a man between 18 and 35 years old with active or convalescent COVID-19.

CDR3 nucleotides: TGTGCCCGGGACAGGGGTCAGAACACTGAAGCTTTCTTT. It codes for CARDRGQNTEAFF. V usage is TRBV30 and J usage is TRBJ1-1; 10 bases align to TRBD1. Germline V gene sequence: CDR1 GTSNPN, CDR2 SVGIG (reference sequence). CDR3 size: 13 residues. J gave up 1 base and V 8 bases, and 4 bases lay outside the gene matches. The full variable domain, its missing parts supplied by reference TRBV30 and TRBJ1-1, is SQTIHQWPATLVQPVGSPLSLECTVEGTSNPNLYWYRQAAGRGLQLLFYSVGIGQISSEVPQNLSASRPQDRQFILSSKKLLLSDSGFYLCARDRGQNTEAFFGQGTRLTVV.

This chain uses TRBV6-2 or TRBV6-3 with TRBJ2-7; TRBD2 is a possible D gene (5 bases). The V and J ends lost 4 bases and 2 bases respectively, with 15 bases between them. The CDR3 length is 15 residues. Germline V gene sequence: CDR1 MNHEY, CDR2 SVGEGT. CDR3 loop: CASSLGGKVTYEQYF. Here the CDR3 DNA reads TGTGCCAGCAGTTTAGGAGGTAAGGTAACCTACGAGCAGTACTTC.

The chain carries TRBV30 and TRBJ1-6, with 10 bases fitting TRBD1. CDR3 length: 14 amino acids. Per the germline V gene, CDR1 is GTSNPN and CDR2 is SVGIG (reference sequence). V was clipped by 0 bases and J by 8 bases; unmatched bases: 1. This CDR3 reads CAWSVGTGDSPLHF. The DNA for the CDR3 is TGTGCCTGGAGTGTCGGGACAGGGGATTCACCCCTCCACTTT.

The V call is TRBV7-9, the J call TRBJ2-2; D gene ambiguous. Germline V gene data show CDR1 as SEHNR and CDR2 as FQNEAQ (reference sequence). The length of the CDR3 is 13 residues. V gave up 5 bases and J gave up 4 bases, with 8 bases separating them. This CDR3 is CASSGQFTGELFF. CDR3 sequence (DNA): TGTGCCAGCAGCGGGCAGTTCACCGGGGAGCTGTTTTTT.

The rearrangement joins TRBV7-9 to TRBJ2-7, with TRBD1 matching over 8 bases. Germline trimming cut 5 bases from V and 2 bases from J; bases unmatched to any gene: 11. CDR3 size: 16 residues. Per germline, CDR1 SEHNR and CDR2 FQNEAQ (reference sequence). The CDR3: CASSPPPDREPYEQYF. CDR3 coding DNA: TGTGCCAGCAGCCCGCCCCCGGACAGGGAGCCCTACGAGCAGTACTTC.

Here the CDR3 reads CASSQLPAYEAFF. The CDR3 DNA reads TGTGCCAGCAGTCAACTACCAGCTTATGAAGCTTTCTTT. The chain joins TRBV6-5 to TRBJ1-1, with unresolved D. V was clipped by 5 bases and J by 7 bases, with 14 bases between them. Germline CDR1 is MNHEY and CDR2 is SVGAGI. The CDR3 contains 13 residues.

This chain links TRBV11-3 with TRBJ2-1, with 9 bases lining up with TRBD1. The germline V gene has CDR1 SGHNT and CDR2 YENEEA. V dropped 4 bases and J dropped 6; count of bases not matched to a gene: 13. The CDR3 consists of 17 residues. The CDR3 nucleotides read TGTGCCAGCAGCTCCGAGGTCGGGACAGGGAGCTCCAATGAGCAGTTCTTC. This encodes CASSSEVGTGSSNEQFF. Based on the CDR3 plus reference TRBV11-3 and TRBJ2-1, the full variable domain is EAGVVQSPRYKIIEKKQPVAFWCNPISGHNTLYWYLQNLGQGPELLIRYENEEAVDDSQLPKDRFSAERLKGVDSTLKIQPAELGDSAVYLCASSSEVGTGSSNEQFFGPGTRLTVL.

The chain combines TRBV6-2 or TRBV6-3 with TRBJ1-1, with 7 bases aligning to TRBD1. The CDR3 length is 14 residues. Germline V gives CDR1 MNHEY, CDR2 SVGEGT. The trim removed 2 bases at V and 6 bases at J, leaving 6 bases unmatched. CDR3 amino acids: CASSYAQGRAEAFF. The CDR3, as DNA: TGTGCCAGCAGTTACGCACAGGGGCGGGCTGAAGCTTTCTTT.

V and J are TRBV2 and TRBJ1-5; no clear D gene. The germline V gene encodes CDR1 SNHLY and CDR2 FYNNEI. Trimming removed 7 bases at V and 2 bases at J, with 6 bases between. The CDR3 length is 12 residues. CDR3 protein: CASNRGNQPQHF. CDR3 nucleotide sequence: TGTGCCAGCAATAGAGGCAATCAGCCCCAGCATTTT.

This chain uses TRBV19 with TRBJ1-5; TRBD1 might be the D (6 bases). Looked up from germline, CDR1 is LNHDA and CDR2 is SQIVND (reference sequence). The CDR3 covers 16 residues. V lost 7 bases and J 0 bases, leaving 16 bases between the germline ends. This CDR3 is CASKPAGDPSNQPQHF. Written as DNA, the CDR3 is TGTGCCAGTAAGCCAGCAGGGGATCCTAGCAATCAGCCCCAGCATTTT.

This chain uses TRBV2 with TRBJ2-7; 8 nucleotides agree with TRBD2. Germline CDR1 SNHLY, CDR2 FYNNEI. The CDR3 loop spans 13 amino acids. V lost 7 bases and J lost 0; bases outside the gene matches: 2. CDR3 loop: CASTGTSSYEQYF. CDR3 DNA: TGTGCCAGCACCGGGACTAGCTCCTACGAGCAGTACTTC.

This clone showed up just once. The V gene is TRBV6-5, the J gene TRBJ2-1, with 9 bases aligning to TRBD2. Germline-derived CDR1 and CDR2 are MNHEY and SVGAGI. CDR3 size: 15 residues. V lost 2 bases, J lost 5 bases, and 4 bases stayed unmatched. The CDR3 DNA reads as TGTGCCAGCAGTTACGGCGGGGGGGCCCACAATGAGCAGTTCTTC. This translates into CASSYGGGAHNEQFF.

The J gene is TRBJ1-5, the V gene TRBV24-1; 10 bases are shared with TRBD1. CDR3 length: 14 residues. V gave up 3 bases and J gave up 6 bases; unmatched junction bases: 1. Germline V CDR1 and CDR2: KGHDR, SFDVKD. CDR3 nucleotides: TGTGCCACCAGTGATGGGACAGGGGTTCAGCCCCAGCATTTT. This sequence encodes CATSDGTGVQPQHF.

This clone appeared a few times. This chain links TRBV9 with TRBJ1-1; 7 bases agree with TRBD1. Germline V gene data show CDR1 as SGDLS and CDR2 as YYNGEE. Trimming at V came to 4 bases and at J to 2 bases, leaving 17 bases not matched to a gene. The CDR3 is 18 amino acids. The CDR3 spells CASSTSDRASWGNTEAFF. As DNA, the CDR3 is TGTGCCAGCAGCACCTCTGACAGGGCCTCATGGGGAAACACTGAAGCTTTCTTT.

The chain is built from TRBV2 and TRBJ2-1; 7 bases agree with TRBD1. Germline CDR1 is SNHLY and CDR2 is FYNNEI. The CDR3 covers 13 residues. V was clipped by 5 bases and J by 6 bases; unmatched bases: 4. CDR3 coding DNA: TGTGCCAGCAGTCAGGACAGGTCCAATGAGCAGTTCTTC. Residues: CASSQDRSNEQFF.

The chain joins TRBV7-9 to TRBJ2-7; the D is unclear. V lost 1 base and J 3 bases, leaving 4 bases between the germline ends. CDR1 and CDR2 (germline): SEHNR, FQNEAQ (reference sequence). There are 12 residues in the CDR3. In DNA form, the CDR3 reads TGTGCCAGCAGCTTAGACATCTACGAGCAGTACTTC. This translates into CASSLDIYEQYF. The full variable domain, completed using reference TRBV7-9 and TRBJ2-7, is DTGVSQNPRHKITKRGQNVTFRCDPISEHNRLYWYRQTLGQGPEFLTYFQNEAQLEKSRLLSDRFSAERPKGSFSTLEIQRTEQGDSAMYLCASSLDIYEQYFGPGTRLTVT.

The chain uses TRBV19 and TRBJ2-2; TRBD2 aligns across 8 bases. With 2 bases clipped from V and 4 bases from J, the junction kept 0 bases outside the gene matches. The CDR3 runs 14 residues. The germline V gene encodes CDR1 LNHDA and CDR2 SQIVND (reference sequence). In DNA, the CDR3 is TGTGCCAGTAGTATAACTAGCGGCACCGGGGAGCTGTTTTTT. Protein: CASSITSGTGELFF.

The chain has TRBV10-3 and TRBJ1-1; D remains unclear. The V end lost 4 bases, the J end lost 0 bases, and 6 bases lay between the germline ends. CDR1 and CDR2 (germline): ENHRY, SYGVKD. This CDR3 has 13 amino acids. Here the CDR3 reads CAISGGMNTEAFF. The CDR3 coding sequence is TGTGCCATCAGTGGAGGCATGAACACTGAAGCTTTCTTT.

This rearrangement joins TRBV6-5 to TRBJ1-3, with D perhaps matching TRBD1 (5 bases). The length of the CDR3 is 16 residues. V was clipped by 0 bases and J by 0 bases, with 9 bases between them. The germline V gene encodes CDR1 MNHEY and CDR2 SVGAGI. The CDR3 DNA follows: TGTGCCAGCAGTTACTCGGAGGGGTTCTCTGGAAACACCATATATTTT. The encoded protein is CASSYSEGFSGNTIYF.